Below are 20 T cell receptor beta chains sequenced from a single sample in a study of blood T cell repertoires in COVID-19. The table came from immunoSEQ multiplex PCR; TCRdb's copy has only in-frame clones and leaves some out. The table includes hundreds of thousands of clones, 75% to 90% detected once. Sequencing was done on a sample of peripheral blood. The receptor set was obtained from a young woman who had recovered from COVID-19.

The chain carries TRBV6-5 and TRBJ1-5; a weak D match, TRBD1 (6 bases). Germline lookup yields CDR1 MNHEY and CDR2 SVGAGI. Trimming left V 6 bases short and J 3 bases short, with 15 bases between. The CDR3 is 15 amino acids. The CDR3 is CASSPYRTDNQPQHF. As DNA, the CDR3 is TGTGCCAGCAGCCCATACCGGACAGACAATCAGCCCCAGCATTTT.

This chain uses TRBV15 with TRBJ2-2; 8 positions agree with TRBD1. Per germline, CDR1 LNHNV and CDR2 YYDKDF (reference sequence). The CDR3 has 16 amino acids. J gave up 3 bases and V 6 bases, and 9 bases lay outside the gene matches. The CDR3 region is CATSARDRTYTGELFF. CDR3 bases: TGTGCCACCAGTGCCCGGGACAGGACTTACACCGGGGAGCTGTTTTTT.

This chain links TRBV11-2 with TRBJ2-5; D is perhaps TRBD2 (5 bases). Trimming stripped 2 bases from V and 1 base from J, with 8 bases between. The CDR3 sequence is 14 residues long. Germline CDR1 reads SGHAT; CDR2 reads FQNNGV. The CDR3 coding sequence is TGTGCCAGCAGCTTATCTAGCAGCCAAGAGACCCAGTACTTC. Its protein is CASSLSSSQETQYF.

The chain carries TRBV5-4 and TRBJ2-6; 8 bases align to TRBD1. Germline assignment: CDR1 SGHNT and CDR2 YYREEE (reference sequence). After removal of 5 bases from V and 4 bases from J, the junction contained 5 bases not matched to a gene. The CDR3 has 15 residues. The CDR3 protein is CASRDRVKGANVLTF. The CDR3 DNA reads as TGTGCCAGCAGGGACAGGGTGAAGGGGGCCAACGTCCTGACTTTC.

This chain uses TRBV29-1 with TRBJ2-1, with TRBD1 as a possible D gene (5 bases). The CDR3 has 13 residues. Germline CDR1 is SQVTM and CDR2 is ANQGSEA. Trimming stripped 3 bases from V and 7 bases from J, with 13 bases between. The CDR3, as DNA: TGCAGCGTTGAGGTCGACAGAGCAAATGAGCAGTTCTTC. This sequence encodes CSVEVDRANEQFF.

The rearrangement uses TRBV29-1 and TRBJ2-5, with 8 bases fitting TRBD1. V shed 2 bases, J shed 4 bases, and the junction held 3 bases outside the gene matches. The CDR3 spans 13 residues. CDR1 is SQVTM, CDR2 ANQGSEA, per germline. The CDR3 sequence is CSVEPTGVETQYF. The CDR3 region has the DNA TGCAGCGTTGAACCGACAGGGGTAGAGACCCAGTACTTC.

The V call is TRBV11-2, the J call TRBJ2-1; 13 bases line up with TRBD2. The germline gives CDR1 SGHAT, CDR2 FQNNGV. J was trimmed by 6 bases and V by 1 base; bases with no gene match: 0. This CDR3 spans 15 amino acids. This chain's CDR3 is CASSLGTSGSNEQFF. The CDR3 nucleotides read TGTGCCAGCAGCTTAGGGACTAGCGGGAGCAATGAGCAGTTCTTC.

The genes are TRBV10-3 and TRBJ2-7; 7 bases are a match to TRBD1. With 5 bases clipped from V and 0 bases from J, the junction kept 1 base outside the gene matches. The CDR3 runs to 13 residues. The germline gives CDR1 ENHRY, CDR2 SYGVKD. The CDR3 DNA sequence: TGTGCCATCAGTCCAGGGGGCTCCTACGAGCAGTACTTC. It codes for CAISPGGSYEQYF.

The chain is built from TRBV7-2 and TRBJ1-6; D perhaps matches TRBD1 (6 bases). The germline V gene has CDR1 SGHTA and CDR2 FQGNSA. This CDR3 contains 16 residues. V lost 5 bases and J 8 bases, leaving 19 bases between the germline ends. CDR3 nucleotide sequence: TGTGCCAGCAGCCTCCGGGTCACAGGGATCCATTCACCCCTCCACTTT. Its translation: CASSLRVTGIHSPLHF.

This chain's CDR3 is CASSQGQIPPHEQYF. For the CDR3, the DNA is TGTGCCAGCAGTCAAGGACAGATACCTCCCCACGAGCAGTACTTC. The chain combines TRBV7-9 with TRBJ2-7, with D possibly being TRBD1 (6 bases). The CDR3 runs to 15 residues. Trimming cost V 6 bases and J 5 bases, with 20 bases left between them. Germline loops: CDR1 SEHNR, CDR2 FQNEAQ (reference sequence).

The chain carries TRBV18 and TRBJ1-3; D is unresolved. This CDR3 is 15 amino acids long. Per the germline V gene, CDR1 is KGHSH and CDR2 is LQKENI. Trimming left V 2 bases short and J 0 bases short, with 8 bases between. The CDR3 here is CASSPTPGSGNTIYF. CDR3 bases: TGTGCCAGCTCACCAACACCGGGCTCTGGAAACACCATATATTTT.

V is TRBV6-5 and J is TRBJ2-7, with TRBD2 as a possible D gene (5 bases). There are 13 residues in the CDR3. Per the germline V gene, CDR1 is MNHEY and CDR2 is SVGAGI. Between the trimmed V and J ends, which lost 0 bases and 6 bases, there was a span of 9 bases. The CDR3 here is CASSYSRVAEQYF. CDR3 bases: TGTGCCAGCAGTTACTCGAGGGTCGCCGAGCAGTACTTC.

This chain connects TRBV6-1 to TRBJ1-2; D is ambiguous. CDR3 length: 14 amino acids. Deletions cut 2 bases from V and 8 bases from J, with 15 bases between. Germline loops: CDR1 MNHNS, CDR2 SASEGT. CDR3 sequence reads: CASSEKWANTGYTF. As DNA, the CDR3 is TGTGCCAGCAGTGAAAAATGGGCCAACACGGGCTACACCTTC.

This chain uses TRBV5-4 with TRBJ2-7, with 14 bases fitting TRBD2. CDR3 length: 15 amino acids. Per the germline V gene, CDR1 is SGHNT and CDR2 is YYREEE (reference sequence). The J segment lost 3 bases and the V segment lost 4 bases, leaving 3 bases of the junction unmatched. DNA for the CDR3: TGTGCCAGCAGCCGTGGGACTAGCGGGAGCTACGAGCAGTACTTC. Its translation: CASSRGTSGSYEQYF.

V and J are TRBV19 and TRBJ2-1, with 13 positions matching TRBD2. The CDR3 sequence is 18 residues long. CDR1 and CDR2 (germline): LNHDA, SQIVND (reference sequence). Trimming at V came to 4 bases and at J to 2 bases, leaving 8 bases not matched to a gene. CDR3 amino acids: CASSKGLAGAFPYNEQFF. The CDR3 DNA reads as TGTGCCAGTAGTAAAGGACTAGCGGGGGCCTTTCCCTACAATGAGCAGTTCTTC.

This clone showed up just a few times. The rearrangement joins TRBV5-1 to TRBJ2-2; 9 bases agree with TRBD1. With 2 bases clipped from V and 4 bases from J, the junction kept 3 bases outside the gene matches. The CDR3 runs 15 residues. In germline, CDR1 is SGHRS, CDR2 YFSETQ. As DNA, the CDR3 is TGCGCCAGCAGCTTCGCGACAGGGGGCACCGGGGAGCTGTTTTTT. Translating gives CASSFATGGTGELFF.

This chain connects TRBV7-9 to TRBJ2-1; D ambiguous. This CDR3 spans 12 amino acids. Germline V gene sequence: CDR1 SEHNR, CDR2 FQNEAQ (reference sequence). The germline V and J ends were trimmed by 1 base and 10 bases, with 8 bases remaining between them. In DNA form, the CDR3 reads TGTGCCAGCAGCTTAGGGGCATCCGAGCAGTTCTTC. It yields the protein CASSLGASEQFF.

The chain uses TRBV28 and TRBJ1-1; perhaps TRBD1 as D (6 bases). Trimming left V 2 bases short and J 9 bases short, with 19 bases between. The CDR3 is made up of 15 amino acids. CDR1 and CDR2 from the germline V gene are MDHEN and SYDVKM. CDR3 loop: CASSLKSDSSLKAFF. CDR3 in DNA: TGTGCCAGCAGTTTAAAGTCGGACAGCTCCCTGAAAGCTTTCTTT.

The genes are TRBV5-4 and TRBJ2-3, with 8 nucleotides matching TRBD2. From germline, CDR1 is SGHNT and CDR2 YYREEE (reference sequence). V shed 5 bases, J shed 8 bases, and the junction held 13 bases outside the gene matches. The length of the CDR3 is 15 residues. The CDR3 region has the DNA TGTGCCAGCAGTCGTGGGGTGGCGGGGGGAGCTACGCAGTATTTT. Its translation is CASSRGVAGGATQYF.

The chain joins TRBV27 to TRBJ2-1, with a tentative D call TRBD2 (6 bases). Germline V lookup: CDR1 MNHEY, CDR2 SMNVEV (reference sequence). Trimming removed 10 bases from V and 0 bases from J, with 19 bases in between. This CDR3 is built from 16 residues. This CDR3 is CATGGNGRVSYNEQFF. Written as DNA, the CDR3 is TGTGCCACCGGGGGAAACGGGAGAGTCTCCTACAATGAGCAGTTCTTC.